Below, 30 T cell receptor beta chains from the same sample are listed, as sequenced in a study of blood T cell repertoires in COVID-19. Clones were read by immunoSEQ multiplex PCR, and TCRdb kept only the in-frame ones, dropping some. Of roughly 120,000 clones in the sample, 78% were seen once. Sequencing used peripheral blood. The receptors were gathered from a man aged 70 or older with acute or convalescent COVID-19.

The gene calls are TRBV11-1 and TRBJ1-6; tentative D call: TRBD1 (6 bases). CDR1 is SGHAT and CDR2 is FQDESV in the germline V gene (reference sequence). Trimming cost V 5 bases and J 8 bases, with 10 bases left between them. This CDR3 spans 13 amino acids. As DNA, the CDR3 is TGTGCCAGCAGCGTTCAGGGGCATTCACCCCTCCACTTT. This codes for CASSVQGHSPLHF.

The genes are TRBV9 and TRBJ1-2, with a tentative D call TRBD1 (5 bases). The germline gives CDR1 SGDLS, CDR2 YYNGEE. CDR3 length: 16 amino acids. Deletions cut 0 bases from V and 4 bases from J, with 16 bases between. CDR3 bases: TGTGCCAGCAGCGTAGCGGGGGGTAATTTGGGCTATGGCTACACCTTC. Its translation is CASSVAGGNLGYGYTF.

The rearrangement uses TRBV19 and TRBJ2-1; the D is unclear. The CDR3 contains 15 residues. Germline CDR1 LNHDA, CDR2 SQIVND (reference sequence). Trimming removed 5 bases from V and 0 bases from J, with 11 bases in between. The CDR3 bases are TGTGCCAGTAGTCCGTTTGCGAGCTCCTACAATGAGCAGTTCTTC. Protein: CASSPFASSYNEQFF.

The CDR3 DNA reads TGTGCCAGTAGTATGGGATGGCGGGGGGCATACGAGCAGTACTTC. Protein: CASSMGWRGAYEQYF. The V call is TRBV19, the J call TRBJ2-7; TRBD2 matches 8 bases. This CDR3 has 15 residues. With 3 bases clipped from V and 4 bases from J, the junction kept 8 bases outside the gene matches. The V gene's germline CDR1 is LNHDA and CDR2 SQIVND (reference sequence).

The table lists this clone with a few counts. The V call is TRBV11-3, the J call TRBJ1-4, with D possibly TRBD1 on 5 matching bases. The CDR3 is 13 residues long. CDR1 SGHNT and CDR2 YENEEA come from the germline V gene. Trimming shortened V by 3 bases and J by 6 bases, and 8 bases separated the two germline ends. In DNA, the CDR3 is TGTGCCAGCAGCTTCCTACAGGATGAAAAACTGTTTTTT. Its protein is CASSFLQDEKLFF.

This chain joins TRBV18 and TRBJ2-2; no definite D call. Germline CDR1 is KGHSH and CDR2 is LQKENI. This CDR3 has 13 residues. Trimming left V 3 bases short and J 4 bases short, with 6 bases between. The CDR3 loop is CASSPGVTGELFF. The CDR3 DNA is TGTGCCAGCTCACCGGGCGTCACCGGGGAGCTGTTTTTT.

The chain employs TRBV24-1 and TRBJ2-2, with D possibly matching TRBD2 (5 bases). The CDR3 sequence is 13 residues long. Germline V gives CDR1 KGHDR, CDR2 SFDVKD. V gave up 5 bases and J gave up 8 bases, with 11 bases separating them. The CDR3 bases are TGTGCCACCAGTGCCCCAGGCGGGGGGGAGCTGTTTTTT. Its protein is CATSAPGGGELFF.

The chain couples TRBV20-1 to TRBJ1-4; 7 nucleotides align to TRBD1. Trimming at V came to 4 bases and at J to 12 bases, leaving 5 bases not matched to a gene. This CDR3 region has 11 residues. In germline, CDR1 is DFQATT, CDR2 SNEGSKA (reference sequence). CDR3 bases: TGCAGTGCTATAGGGACAGCTCAACTGTTTTTT. This translates into CSAIGTAQLFF.

The chain couples TRBV11-3 to TRBJ2-3, with 7 bases aligning to TRBD2. This CDR3 is 15 amino acids long. Germline CDR1 SGHNT, CDR2 YENEEA. Germline trimming cut 5 bases from V and 1 base from J; bases unmatched to any gene: 6. CDR3 sequence: CASSPGAGRTDTQYF. Written as DNA, the CDR3 is TGTGCCAGCAGCCCGGGAGCGGGGCGCACAGATACGCAGTATTTT.

The chain employs TRBV5-1 and TRBJ2-1; TRBD1 matches at 7 bases. Per germline, CDR1 SGHRS and CDR2 YFSETQ. J lost 6 bases, V lost 1 base, and 7 bases had no gene match. The CDR3 sequence is 15 residues long. DNA of the CDR3: TGCGCCAGCAGCTTGCCGCAGGGGGAATCCAATGAGCAGTTCTTC. Amino acids: CASSLPQGESNEQFF.

The J gene is TRBJ2-1, the V gene TRBV5-4; 10 nucleotides line up with TRBD2. CDR3 length equals 16 residues. Germline CDR1 is SGHNT and CDR2 is YYREEE (reference sequence). The J segment lost 1 base and the V segment lost 0 bases, leaving 1 base of the junction unmatched. CDR3 nucleotide sequence: TGTGCCAGCAGCTTGGGAGCGGGGGGGTCCTACAATGAGCAGTTCTTC. Translating it yields CASSLGAGGSYNEQFF.

The chain joins TRBV5-7 to TRBJ1-5, with no clear D. TRBV5-7 is an open reading frame whose function is uncertain. V was shortened by 4 bases and J by 0 bases, with 14 bases between the two germline ends. There are 16 residues in the CDR3. The DNA for the CDR3 is TGTGCCAGCAGCCCCCGCGGACTTTATAGCAATCAGCCCCAGCATTTT. Its translation: CASSPRGLYSNQPQHF.

This rearrangement joins TRBV3-1 (or the pseudogene TRBV3-2) to TRBJ1-6; possible D gene TRBD1, 5 bases. Germline assignment: CDR1 LGHDT and CDR2 YNNKEL (reference sequence). This CDR3 comprises 15 residues. V shed 1 base and J shed 8 bases, with 12 bases lying between them. CDR3 DNA: TGTGCCAGCAGCCAAGGCCAGGGCGTTTATTCACCCCTCCACTTT. Translated, it gives CASSQGQGVYSPLHF.

The V and J genes are TRBV10-3 and TRBJ2-2; 15 bases align to TRBD2. Per germline, CDR1 ENHRY and CDR2 SYGVKD. The CDR3 is 17 amino acids. V was pared by 7 bases and J by 7 bases, with 10 bases of the junction left unmatched. The CDR3 DNA reads as TGTGCCATCACCGAAGGACTAGCGGGGGGGTTAGTCGGGGAGCTGTTTTTT. Protein: CAITEGLAGGLVGELFF.

J is TRBJ2-1 and V is TRBV1; TRBD2, the D gene given by the table, was not confirmed from the DNA. TRBV1 is assigned pseudogene status. The CDR3 runs 16 residues. CDR3 residues: CTSSQDMRGGRQEQFF. CDR3 coding DNA: TGCACCAGCAGCCAAGATATGAGGGGGGGCCGGCAGGAGCAGTTCTTC.

The gene calls are TRBV6-1 and TRBJ1-3; tentative D call: TRBD1 (6 bases). V gave up 3 bases and J gave up 0 bases, with 9 bases separating them. Germline V gives CDR1 MNHNS, CDR2 SASEGT. The CDR3 is 15 residues long. In DNA form, the CDR3 reads TGTGCCAGCAGTGAGGGGGCCTCCTCTGGAAACACCATATATTTT. Its translation: CASSEGASSGNTIYF.

V usage is TRBV5-6 and J usage is TRBJ1-1; 8 nucleotides align to TRBD1. Per the germline V gene, CDR1 is SGHDT and CDR2 is YYEEEE. Trimming removed 4 bases from V and 1 base from J; junction bases left unmatched: 6. This CDR3 has 15 amino acids. The chain's CDR3 is CASSISGTGNTEAFF. The DNA for the CDR3 is TGTGCCAGCAGCATATCTGGGACAGGGAACACTGAAGCTTTCTTT.

Here the CDR3 DNA reads TGTGCCAGTAGCATCCCGGGACAGATGAGATTAGGAGCTTTCTTT. This encodes CASSIPGQMRLGAFF. This chain connects TRBV19 to TRBJ1-1, with 7 bases matching TRBD1. Germline V CDR1 and CDR2: LNHDA, SQIVND (reference sequence). The CDR3 is 15 residues long. Trimming cost V 6 bases and J 10 bases; bases outside gene matches: 17.

The chain has TRBV10-3 and TRBJ1-2; TRBD1 is a possible D gene (6 bases). Germline values: CDR1 ENHRY, CDR2 SYGVKD. Trimming shortened V by 8 bases and J by 10 bases, and 14 bases separated the two germline ends. The CDR3 sequence is 11 residues long. CDR3 nucleotides: TGTGCCATCGTGGGGGCCGGAAACTACACCTTC. Its protein is CAIVGAGNYTF.

V is TRBV19 and J is TRBJ1-5; TRBD1 matches 8 bases. The CDR3 runs 18 residues. The germline gives CDR1 LNHDA, CDR2 SQIVND (reference sequence). Losses at the gene ends were 7 bases for V and 0 bases for J; bases not matched to a gene: 14. CDR3 nucleotide sequence: TGTGCCAGTACCTTAGGACAGGGTTTGGGAGTTAGCAATCAGCCCCAGCATTTT. Translating gives CASTLGQGLGVSNQPQHF.

The CDR3 spells CASSLFLSISGNTIYF. For the CDR3, the DNA is TGTGCCAGCAGCTTATTTCTCAGTATCTCTGGAAACACCATATATTTT. The chain joins TRBV7-9 to TRBJ1-3, with no clear D. Germline V gene sequence: CDR1 SEHNR, CDR2 FQNEAQ (reference sequence). CDR3 length: 16 residues. V lost 2 bases and J 0 bases, leaving 11 bases between the germline ends. Full variable domain (rest looked up from reference TRBV7-9 and TRBJ1-3): DTGVSQNPRHKITKRGQNVTFRCDPISEHNRLYWYRQTLGQGPEFLTYFQNEAQLEKSRLLSDRFSAERPKGSFSTLEIQRTEQGDSAMYLCASSLFLSISGNTIYFGEGSWLTVV.

The genes are TRBV19 and TRBJ2-3; 9 positions match TRBD1. The germline V gene has CDR1 LNHDA and CDR2 SQIVND (reference sequence). V lost 1 base, J lost 4 bases, and 3 bases stayed unmatched. The CDR3 has 15 amino acids. The CDR3 nucleotides are TGTGCCAGTAGTATAGGGGACAGGGCCCCAGATACGCAGTATTTT. Its protein product is CASSIGDRAPDTQYF. The full variable domain, with the rest looked up from reference TRBV19 and TRBJ2-3, is DGGITQSPKYLFRKEGQNVTLSCEQNLNHDAMYWYRQDPGQGLRLIYYSQIVNDFQKGDIAEGYSVSREKKESFPLTVTSAQKNPTAFYLCASSIGDRAPDTQYFGPGTRLTVL.

This chain joins TRBV12-5 and TRBJ2-7, with D hard to call. The ends were cut back, 0 bases at V and 5 bases at J, with 14 bases in the middle. CDR3 length: 15 residues. Germline-derived CDR1 and CDR2 are LGHNT and FRNRAP. DNA for the CDR3: TGTGCTAGTGGTTTGGTATTATCGGTAAGCCACGAGCAGTACTTC. Encoded protein: CASGLVLSVSHEQYF.

V usage is TRBV12-3 or TRBV12-4 and J usage is TRBJ2-7; 8 positions match TRBD1. J was trimmed by 2 bases and V by 10 bases; bases with no gene match: 4. The CDR3 extends over 12 amino acids. This CDR3 reads CATSRGPYEQYF. The CDR3 nucleotides read TGTGCCACAAGCAGGGGGCCCTACGAGCAGTACTTC.

This chain uses TRBV5-5 with TRBJ2-5, with D possibly matching TRBD1 (6 bases). Trimming left V 5 bases short and J 1 base short, with 9 bases between. Germline-derived CDR1 and CDR2 are SGHKS and YYEKEE (reference sequence). This CDR3 is built from 13 residues. The CDR3 DNA follows: TGTGCCAGCAGTCAGACAGGCCAAGAGACCCAGTACTTC. This gives the protein CASSQTGQETQYF. Using reference TRBV5-5 and TRBJ2-5 for the parts outside the CDR3, the full variable domain is DAGVTQSPTHLIKTRGQQVTLRCSPISGHKSVSWYQQVLGQGPQFIFQYYEKEERGRGNFPDRFSARQFPNYSSELNVNALLLGDSALYLCASSQTGQETQYFGPGTRLLVL.

The chain combines TRBV6-5 with TRBJ2-7, with D possibly being TRBD2 (6 bases). Looked up from germline, CDR1 is MNHEY and CDR2 is SVGAGI. CDR3 size: 15 residues. Trimming took 5 bases from V and 3 from J, leaving 17 bases between them. The CDR3 region has the DNA TGTGCCAGCAGTCCCGGCGGGACGGACCTCTACGAGCAGTACTTC. It yields the protein CASSPGGTDLYEQYF.

This clone was observed a handful of times. The gene calls are TRBV7-9 and TRBJ2-7; D uncertain. The V gene lost 5 bases and the J gene lost 3 bases, with 11 bases spanning the gap. Germline CDR1 and CDR2: SEHNR and FQNEAQ (reference sequence). This CDR3 has 13 residues. The CDR3 DNA reads as TGTGCCAGCAGCCCAGGTGTAGTCTACGAGCAGTACTTC. As protein: CASSPGVVYEQYF.

The chain joins TRBV3-1 (or the pseudogene TRBV3-2) to TRBJ1-3, with a tentative D call TRBD1 (5 bases). Trimming took 0 bases from V and 4 from J, leaving 19 bases between them. The CDR3 contains 18 residues. Per the germline V gene, CDR1 is LGHDT and CDR2 is YNNKEL (reference sequence). CDR3 in DNA: TGTGCCAGCAGCCAAGATCCTCCGGGACTTCCCTCGGGAAACACCATATATTTT. It yields the protein CASSQDPPGLPSGNTIYF.

The chain joins TRBV9 to TRBJ2-5; TRBD2 matches at 10 bases. With 4 bases clipped from V and 5 bases from J, the junction kept 5 bases outside the gene matches. The CDR3 consists of 14 residues. The V gene's germline CDR1 is SGDLS and CDR2 YYNGEE. DNA of the CDR3: TGTGCCAGCAGCAATAGCGGGGGGTGGGAGACCCAGTACTTC. It yields the protein CASSNSGGWETQYF.

The chain links TRBV10-3 to TRBJ1-5; no clear D gene. The CDR3 totals 13 residues. Per germline, CDR1 ENHRY and CDR2 SYGVKD. V lost 4 bases and J 6 bases, leaving 10 bases between the germline ends. DNA of the CDR3: TGTGCCATCAGTGGCCAGGTCCGTCAGCCCCAGCATTTT. Translated, it gives CAISGQVRQPQHF.